This T cell receptor (beta chain) comes out of a study of regulatory T cells in long-lasting Graves disease. General observations from the study: Thyroid tissue was not studied; only peripheral blood was.

Through Arm-PCR of CDR3 regions and iRepertoire HTBI primers, TCR beta libraries were built. TCRdb processed the multiplex PCR reads anew with MiXCR; each CDR3 protein has one entry. The sample has around 510,000 distinct CDR3 sequences, less than 25% seen once; the top ten hold about 8.3%. Time point reported: persistent/refractory GD, antithyroid drugs over 5 years with positive TRAb. From RNA extracted from PBMCs, the TCR library was made. EDTA tubes received about 9.4 milliliters of drawn peripheral blood. Only a few counts were recorded for this clonotype. The antigen remains undetermined. This receptor was taken from a female donor with Graves disease. The specimen comprised peripheral blood mononuclear cells (PBMCs), sampled when the disease was refractory, from a patient treated with antithyroid drugs.

CDR3 DNA sequence: TGCAGTGCTAGGGAACAGGTCACAGATACGCAGTATTTT. Protein sequence: CSAREQVTDTQYF. This sequence joins TRBV20-1 and TRBJ2-3, with a tentative D call TRBD1 (5 bases). This CDR3 is 13 amino acids long. V was pared by 3 bases and J by 2 bases, with 9 bases between. CDR1 and CDR2 from the germline V gene are DFQATT and SNEGSKA (reference sequence).